These 5 T cell receptor beta chains originate from one sample sequenced in a study of T cell responses to AZD1222 COVID-19 vaccine. The assay was immunoSEQ multiplex PCR, and TCRdb's table has in-frame clones only and misses some. The sample shows some 130,000 clones, 85% to 95% of them seen only once. This sample comprised peripheral blood, obtained 28 days after the second AZD1222 dose. Receptors were obtained from an adult who received the AZD1222 COVID-19 vaccine.

The gene calls are TRBV30 and TRBJ2-7, with 8 bases fitting TRBD1. The germline gives CDR1 GTSNPN, CDR2 SVGIG (reference sequence). The CDR3 consists of 13 residues. V dropped 3 bases and J dropped 4; count of bases not matched to a gene: 5. CDR3 nucleotides: TGTGCCTGGAGGCAGGGGGCGCGTTACGAGCAGTACTTC. This codes for CAWRQGARYEQYF.

The chain recombines TRBV5-4 with TRBJ1-2; tentative D call: TRBD1 (6 bases). The V end was cut by 4 bases, the J end by 8 bases, with 15 bases between. There are 13 residues in the CDR3. In germline, CDR1 is SGHNT, CDR2 YYREEE (reference sequence). In DNA, the CDR3 is TGTGCCAGCAGCCATGCGGGGGGCGGAGGCTACACCTTC. This gives the protein CASSHAGGGGYTF. Drawing the rest from reference TRBV5-4 and TRBJ1-2, the complete variable domain is ETGVTQSPTHLIKTRGQQVTLRCSSQSGHNTVSWYQQALGQGPQFIFQYYREEENGRGNFPPRFSGLQFPNYSSELNVNALELDDSALYLCASSHAGGGGYTFGSGTRLTVV.

The chain joins TRBV18 to TRBJ2-5; D call uncertain. Germline assignment: CDR1 KGHSH and CDR2 LQKENI. The CDR3 loop spans 13 amino acids. V was clipped by 4 bases and J by 4 bases, with 10 bases between them. The CDR3, as DNA: TGTGCCAGCTCACTCACCAACGGAGAGACCCAGTACTTC. It translates to CASSLTNGETQYF.

This chain links TRBV15 with TRBJ1-4; D perhaps matches TRBD1 (6 bases). This CDR3 is 14 amino acids long. Trimming took off 3 bases at V and 7 bases at J, with 12 bases between the two ends. The germline V gene encodes CDR1 LNHNV and CDR2 YYDKDF (reference sequence). The CDR3 sequence is CATSSYREGEKLFF. In nucleotides, the CDR3 is TGTGCCACCAGCAGCTACAGGGAAGGTGAAAAACTGTTTTTT.

V usage is TRBV7-2 and J usage is TRBJ2-2; D gene uncertain. CDR3 length: 13 amino acids. Germline CDR1 is SGHTA and CDR2 is FQGNSA. The V and J ends lost 1 base and 4 bases respectively, with 4 bases between them. Here the CDR3 DNA reads TGTGCCAGCAGCTTAGTAATCACCGGGGAGCTGTTTTTT. This gives the protein CASSLVITGELFF.